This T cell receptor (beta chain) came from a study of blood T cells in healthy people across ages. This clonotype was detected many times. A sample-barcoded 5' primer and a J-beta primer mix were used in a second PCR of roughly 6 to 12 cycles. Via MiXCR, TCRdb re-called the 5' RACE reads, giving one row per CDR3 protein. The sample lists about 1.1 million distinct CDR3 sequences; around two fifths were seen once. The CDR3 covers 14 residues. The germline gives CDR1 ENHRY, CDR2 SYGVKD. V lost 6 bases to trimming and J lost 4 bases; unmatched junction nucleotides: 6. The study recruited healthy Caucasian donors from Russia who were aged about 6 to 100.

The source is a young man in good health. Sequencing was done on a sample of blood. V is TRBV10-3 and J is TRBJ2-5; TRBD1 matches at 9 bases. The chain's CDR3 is CAISQGQGRETQYF. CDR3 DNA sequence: TGTGCCATCAGCCAAGGACAGGGGAGAGAGACCCAGTACTTC.